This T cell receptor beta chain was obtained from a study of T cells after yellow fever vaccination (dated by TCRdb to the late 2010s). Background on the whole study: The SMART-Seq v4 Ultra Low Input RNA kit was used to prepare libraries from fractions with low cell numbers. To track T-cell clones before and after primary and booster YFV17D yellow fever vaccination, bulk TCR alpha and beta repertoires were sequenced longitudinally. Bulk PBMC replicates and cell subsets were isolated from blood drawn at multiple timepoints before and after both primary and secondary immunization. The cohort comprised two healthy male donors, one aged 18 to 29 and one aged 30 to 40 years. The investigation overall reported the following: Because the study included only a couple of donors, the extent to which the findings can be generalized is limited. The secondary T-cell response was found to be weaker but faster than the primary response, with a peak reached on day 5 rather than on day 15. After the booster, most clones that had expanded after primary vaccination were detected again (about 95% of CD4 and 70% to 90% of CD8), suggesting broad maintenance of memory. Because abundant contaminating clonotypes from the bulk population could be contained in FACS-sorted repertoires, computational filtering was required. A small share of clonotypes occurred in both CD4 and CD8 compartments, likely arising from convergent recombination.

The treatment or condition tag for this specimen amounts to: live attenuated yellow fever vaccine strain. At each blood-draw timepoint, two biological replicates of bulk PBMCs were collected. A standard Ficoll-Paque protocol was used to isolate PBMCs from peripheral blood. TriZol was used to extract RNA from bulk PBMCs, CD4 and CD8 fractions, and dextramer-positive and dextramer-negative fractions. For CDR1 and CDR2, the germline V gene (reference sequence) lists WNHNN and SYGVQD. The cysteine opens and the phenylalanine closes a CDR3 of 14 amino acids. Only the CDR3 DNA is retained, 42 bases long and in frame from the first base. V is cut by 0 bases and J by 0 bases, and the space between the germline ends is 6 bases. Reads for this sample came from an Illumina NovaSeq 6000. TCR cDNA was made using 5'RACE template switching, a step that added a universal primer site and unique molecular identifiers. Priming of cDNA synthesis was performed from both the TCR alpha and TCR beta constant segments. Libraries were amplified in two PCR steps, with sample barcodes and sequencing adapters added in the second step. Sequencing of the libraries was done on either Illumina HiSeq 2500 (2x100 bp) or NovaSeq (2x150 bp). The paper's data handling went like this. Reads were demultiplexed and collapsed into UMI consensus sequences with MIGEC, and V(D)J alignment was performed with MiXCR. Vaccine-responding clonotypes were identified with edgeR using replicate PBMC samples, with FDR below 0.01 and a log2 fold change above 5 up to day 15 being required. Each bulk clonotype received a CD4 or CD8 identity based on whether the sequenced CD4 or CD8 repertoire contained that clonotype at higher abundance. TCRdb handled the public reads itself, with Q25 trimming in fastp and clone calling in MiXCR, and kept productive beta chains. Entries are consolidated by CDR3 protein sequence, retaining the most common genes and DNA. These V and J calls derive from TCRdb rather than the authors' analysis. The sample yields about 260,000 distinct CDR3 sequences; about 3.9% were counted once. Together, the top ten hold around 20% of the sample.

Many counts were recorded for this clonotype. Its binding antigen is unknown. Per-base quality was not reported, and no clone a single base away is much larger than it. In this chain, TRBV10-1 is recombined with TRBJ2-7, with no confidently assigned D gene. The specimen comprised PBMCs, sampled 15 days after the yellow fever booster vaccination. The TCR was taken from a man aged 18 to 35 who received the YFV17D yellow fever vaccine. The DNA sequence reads TGCGCCAGCAGTGAGTCGGCAGCCTCCTACGAGCAGTACTTC. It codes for CASSESAASYEQYF.